This TCR beta chain came from a study of shared clonotypes between healthy human individuals. Study details: Donor ages ranged 18 to 49 years: a couple of women, three men.

TCRdb's copy holds only in-frame clones and misses some; the assay was immunoSEQ multiplex PCR. The sample includes around 1.9 million clones, just under 95% seen only once; the top ten take around 1.8%. CD45RO-negative, CCR7-selected cells formed the naive CD8 fraction, which excluded terminally differentiated effector memory CD45RA+ cells. The germline V and J ends were trimmed by 3 bases and 4 bases, with 13 bases remaining between them. The CDR3 consists of 15 residues. Germline-derived CDR1 and CDR2 are LNHNV and YYDKDF (reference sequence). Remarks on this clone: Its antigen remains unknown.

General study points: Larger estimated richness was generally seen in naive subsets than in memory subsets.

V and J are TRBV15 and TRBJ2-1, with TRBD2 as a possible D gene (5 bases). The source material was naive CD8+ T cells from PBMCs. The clonotype comes from a man younger than 35 in good health. Some clones in this sample may be carry-over from other donors' samples. This chain's CDR3 is CATSRSRDYYNEQFF. CDR3 DNA sequence: TGTGCCACCAGCAGGTCCCGGGATTATTACAATGAGCAGTTCTTC.